These 25 T cell receptor beta chains were sequenced from one sample in a study of Ad26.COV2.S vaccination and SARS-CoV-2 variants. Libraries were prepared by immunoSEQ multiplex PCR; TCRdb keeps only in-frame clonotypes and omits some of them. Here the sample spans approximately 410,000 clones, roughly 90% being singletons. The sample's treatment: roughly 18 received Ad26.COV2.S at low or high dose, single or two shots; 5 received placebo; per-sample allocation not given. Vaccine and placebo recipients were sampled on day 63 after the first injection. Sequenced here: peripheral blood, sampled in a trial of Ad26.COV2.S vaccine versus placebo. These TCRs come from a person between 18 and 65 years old who received the Ad26.COV2.S COVID-19 vaccine or a placebo.

The chain's CDR3 is CSVEGTSGRQYF. In DNA form, the CDR3 reads TGCAGCGTTGAAGGGACGTCGGGGAGGCAGTATTTT. The chain combines TRBV29-1 with TRBJ2-3, with D maybe TRBD2 (5 bases). Trimming removed 1 base from V and 11 bases from J, with 13 bases in between. Per the germline V gene, CDR1 is SQVTM and CDR2 is ANQGSEA. The CDR3 is 12 amino acids.

The rearrangement joins TRBV30 to TRBJ2-3; D unclear. Trimming stripped 5 bases from V and 5 bases from J, with 14 bases between. The CDR3 runs 13 residues. CDR1 is GTSNPN and CDR2 is SVGIG in the germline V gene (reference sequence). CDR3: CAWGWTSGDTQYF. In DNA form, the CDR3 reads TGTGCCTGGGGATGGACCTCGGGAGATACGCAGTATTTT.

V usage is TRBV4-3 and J usage is TRBJ2-4; 10 bases align to TRBD1. Germline-derived CDR1 and CDR2 are LGHNA and YSLEER. Losses at the gene ends were 1 base for V and 6 bases for J; bases not matched to a gene: 6. The CDR3 extends over 16 amino acids. The CDR3 reads CASSQGTGGILNIQYF. CDR3 nucleotide sequence: TGCGCCAGCAGCCAAGGGACAGGGGGAATTCTAAACATTCAGTACTTC.

V and J are TRBV5-6 and TRBJ1-1; tentative D call: TRBD1 (5 bases). Germline values: CDR1 SGHDT, CDR2 YYEEEE. V shed 3 bases and J shed 11 bases, with 20 bases lying between them. CDR3 length: 14 residues. The CDR3 reads CASSSGGTAFGAFF. The CDR3 DNA reads as TGTGCCAGCAGCTCGGGCGGGACGGCCTTTGGGGCTTTCTTT.

CDR3 coding DNA: TGCAGCGTTGTTGAAACAGGGAAAGAGACCCAGTACTTC. Amino acid sequence: CSVVETGKETQYF. The chain has TRBV29-1 and TRBJ2-5; a possible D gene is TRBD1 (6 bases). Trimming took off 4 bases at V and 3 bases at J, with 12 bases between the two ends. Per germline, CDR1 SQVTM and CDR2 ANQGSEA. The CDR3 has 13 residues.

The CDR3 protein is CASSLSGVEQYF. CDR3 bases: TGTGCCAGCAGCTTATCAGGGGTCGAGCAGTACTTC. The chain recombines TRBV7-9 with TRBJ2-7, with D perhaps TRBD1 (6 bases). With 2 bases removed from V and 6 bases from J, the gap between germline ends came to 8 bases. Germline-derived CDR1 and CDR2 are SEHNR and FQNEAQ (reference sequence). The CDR3 loop spans 12 amino acids.

The chain employs TRBV9 and TRBJ1-5; TRBD1 aligns across 11 bases. Germline V gene data show CDR1 as SGDLS and CDR2 as YYNGEE. The CDR3 contains 15 residues. V was clipped by 0 bases and J by 6 bases; unmatched bases: 2. In DNA, the CDR3 is TGTGCCAGCAGCGTAGGCGGGACAGGGGGTCAGCCCCAGCATTTT. Encoded protein: CASSVGGTGGQPQHF.

This chain links TRBV28 with TRBJ1-2; TRBD1 might be the D (6 bases). In germline, CDR1 is MDHEN, CDR2 SYDVKM. The V end was cut by 6 bases, the J end by 8 bases, with 13 bases between. This CDR3 contains 12 residues. DNA for the CDR3: TGTGCCAGCAGCTCAGGGGTCTTGGGCTACACCTTC. It encodes CASSSGVLGYTF.

The chain has TRBV9 and TRBJ2-3; the D gene is possibly TRBD2 (7 bases). The CDR3 is made up of 14 amino acids. The V and J ends lost 1 base and 4 bases respectively, with 10 bases between them. Germline assignment: CDR1 SGDLS and CDR2 YYNGEE. The CDR3 reads CASSVRGGADTQYF. Written as DNA, the CDR3 is TGTGCCAGCAGCGTAAGGGGGGGCGCAGATACGCAGTATTTT.

V usage is TRBV5-4 and J usage is TRBJ1-6; tentatively, D is TRBD1 (6 bases). V was trimmed by 2 bases and J by 6 bases, leaving 12 bases between them. The CDR3 loop spans 15 amino acids. The germline V gene encodes CDR1 SGHNT and CDR2 YYREEE (reference sequence). Here the CDR3 reads CASSFGTSSNSPLHF. CDR3 DNA: TGTGCCAGCAGCTTCGGGACAAGTAGTAATTCACCCCTCCACTTT.

The chain is built from TRBV6-2 or TRBV6-3 and TRBJ2-7; TRBD1 aligns across 8 bases. The junction had 5 bases not matched to a gene; V was cut back by 5 bases and J by 5 bases. The CDR3 totals 13 residues. Germline V CDR1 and CDR2: MNHEY, SVGEGT. The CDR3 protein is CASSPDRVHEQYF. The CDR3 coding sequence is TGTGCCAGCAGTCCGGACAGGGTGCACGAGCAGTACTTC.

This clone was counted a few times. V is TRBV19 and J is TRBJ1-5; tentatively, D is TRBD1 (6 bases). In germline, CDR1 is LNHDA, CDR2 SQIVND (reference sequence). With 5 bases removed from V and 7 bases from J, the gap between germline ends came to 12 bases. This CDR3 has 13 residues. CDR3 region: CASSGGGRQPQHF. CDR3 in DNA: TGTGCCAGTAGTGGAGGGGGTAGGCAGCCCCAGCATTTT.

The chain uses TRBV6-2 or TRBV6-3 and TRBJ2-7; D not certain. With 5 bases removed from V and 5 bases from J, the gap between germline ends came to 13 bases. The germline CDR1 and CDR2 sequences are MNHEY and SVGEGT. The CDR3 totals 13 residues. DNA of the CDR3: TGTGCCAGCAGTGCAGTGATGTATCACGAGCAGTACTTC. Translating gives CASSAVMYHEQYF.

The rearrangement uses TRBV7-8 and TRBJ2-3, with 8 bases identical to TRBD1. V trimming: 7 bases; J trimming: 4 bases; junction bases outside the gene matches: 10. This CDR3 spans 15 amino acids. Germline V gene data show CDR1 as SGHVS and CDR2 as FQNEAQ. CDR3 DNA sequence: TGTGCCAGCACACTGACAGGGGTCGGGGCAGATACGCAGTATTTT. This encodes CASTLTGVGADTQYF.

The genes are TRBV7-2 and TRBJ2-2; D is possibly TRBD2 (6 bases). Germline CDR1 reads SGHTA; CDR2 reads FQGNSA. Trimming pared 5 bases from V and 6 bases from J, leaving 16 bases between. This CDR3 region has 15 residues. The CDR3 sequence is CASSPWRDSPGELFF. The CDR3 nucleotides read TGTGCCAGCAGCCCCTGGCGGGACTCGCCCGGGGAGCTGTTTTTT.

J is TRBJ2-7 and V is TRBV19; D remains unclear. CDR3 length: 13 amino acids. V lost 8 bases to trimming and J lost 4 bases, with 15 bases between them. Germline CDR1 is LNHDA and CDR2 is SQIVND (reference sequence). DNA of the CDR3: TGTGCCAGTCAGTACAGACCTGAGTACGAGCAGTACTTC. This translates into CASQYRPEYEQYF.

The chain carries TRBV7-9 and TRBJ2-7; D may correspond to TRBD1 or TRBD2 (5 bases each). The CDR3 sequence is 13 residues long. CDR1 and CDR2 from the germline V gene are SEHNR and FQNEAQ (reference sequence). The ends were cut back, 1 base at V and 7 bases at J, with 11 bases in the middle. The CDR3 sequence is CASSLGEGTEQYF. As DNA, the CDR3 is TGTGCCAGCAGCTTAGGAGAAGGGACGGAGCAGTACTTC. Drawing the rest from reference TRBV7-9 and TRBJ2-7, the complete variable domain is DTGVSQNPRHKITKRGQNVTFRCDPISEHNRLYWYRQTLGQGPEFLTYFQNEAQLEKSRLLSDRFSAERPKGSFSTLEIQRTEQGDSAMYLCASSLGEGTEQYFGPGTRLTVT.

The genes are TRBV28 and TRBJ2-7, with D perhaps being TRBD1 or TRBD2 (5 bases each). Germline lookup yields CDR1 MDHEN and CDR2 SYDVKM. Deletions cut 11 bases from V and 2 bases from J, with 22 bases between. This CDR3 region has 15 residues. This CDR3 is CASNPGALATYEQYF. DNA of the CDR3: TGTGCCTCCAACCCCGGGGCCTTGGCAACCTACGAGCAGTACTTC.

The chain uses TRBV23-1 and TRBJ2-5; unclear D gene. TRBV23-1 is labeled an ORF, and its function is uncertain. The CDR3 covers 16 residues. V was clipped by 0 bases and J by 0 bases, with 11 bases between them. Written as DNA, the CDR3 is TGCGCCAGCAGTCAATCGATGGCAGGAAACCAAGAGACCCAGTACTTC. Its protein is CASSQSMAGNQETQYF.

The J gene is TRBJ2-7, the V gene TRBV7-6, with D perhaps matching TRBD1 (6 bases). The germline CDR1 and CDR2 sequences are SGHVS and FNYEAQ. Trimming removed 0 bases from V and 3 bases from J, with 12 bases in between. The CDR3 loop spans 15 amino acids. The CDR3 sequence is CASSLALQGGYEQYF. CDR3 bases: TGTGCCAGCAGCTTAGCGTTACAAGGGGGCTACGAGCAGTACTTC. The whole variable domain, remainder taken from reference TRBV7-6 and TRBJ2-7, is GAGVSQSPRYKVTKRGQDVALRCDPISGHVSLYWYRQALGQGPEFLTYFNYEAQQDKSGLPNDRFSAERPEGSISTLTIQRTEQRDSAMYRCASSLALQGGYEQYFGPGTRLTVT.

This chain connects TRBV4-1 to TRBJ2-1, with 8 bases that match TRBD1. Germline V gene sequence: CDR1 MGHRA, CDR2 YSYEKL. The J segment lost 4 bases and the V segment lost 4 bases, leaving 6 bases of the junction unmatched. The CDR3 is made up of 15 amino acids. The CDR3 loop reads CASSLRQGMYNEQFF. The CDR3 DNA follows: TGCGCCAGCAGCCTCAGACAGGGGATGTACAATGAGCAGTTCTTC.

The V call is TRBV9, the J call TRBJ2-2; possibly TRBD1 for D (5 bases). CDR3 size: 14 residues. CDR1 and CDR2 from the germline V gene are SGDLS and YYNGEE. With 7 bases removed from V and 4 bases from J, the gap between germline ends came to 14 bases. CDR3 residues: CASQGVLITGELFF. The CDR3 bases are TGTGCCAGCCAAGGGGTCCTTATCACCGGGGAGCTGTTTTTT.

The chain is built from TRBV6-5 and TRBJ1-5; TRBD1 is a possible D gene (5 bases). The CDR3 runs to 15 residues. Germline loops: CDR1 MNHEY, CDR2 SVGAGI. The germline V and J ends were trimmed by 4 bases and 6 bases, with 16 bases remaining between them. CDR3 residues: CASSSREGLSQPQHF. CDR3 coding DNA: TGTGCCAGCAGTTCCCGGGAGGGACTCAGTCAGCCCCAGCATTTT.

V is TRBV6-5 and J is TRBJ2-7, with unresolved D. Trimming stripped 2 bases from V and 0 bases from J, with 11 bases between. From germline, CDR1 is MNHEY and CDR2 SVGAGI. The CDR3 spans 15 residues. The CDR3 loop is CASSYVDRSSYEQYF. The CDR3 nucleotides read TGTGCCAGCAGTTACGTTGACCGGAGCTCCTACGAGCAGTACTTC.

This clone was observed once. The chain links TRBV28 to TRBJ1-2, with 8 positions matching TRBD1. The CDR3 is made up of 14 amino acids. CDR1 is MDHEN and CDR2 is SYDVKM in the germline V gene. Losses at the gene ends were 2 bases for V and 6 bases for J; bases not matched to a gene: 5. CDR3 region: CASSLDRGKNGYTF. For the CDR3, the DNA is TGTGCCAGCAGTTTAGACAGGGGAAAAAATGGCTACACCTTC.